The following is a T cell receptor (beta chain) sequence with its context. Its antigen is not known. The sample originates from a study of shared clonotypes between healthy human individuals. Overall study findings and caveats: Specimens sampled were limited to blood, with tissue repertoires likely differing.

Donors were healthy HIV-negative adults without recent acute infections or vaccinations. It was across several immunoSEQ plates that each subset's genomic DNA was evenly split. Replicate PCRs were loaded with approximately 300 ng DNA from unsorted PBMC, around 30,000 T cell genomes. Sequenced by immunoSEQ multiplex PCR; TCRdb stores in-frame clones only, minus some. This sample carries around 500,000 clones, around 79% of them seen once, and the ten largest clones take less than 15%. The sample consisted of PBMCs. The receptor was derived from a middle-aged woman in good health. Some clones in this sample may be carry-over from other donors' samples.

CDR3 loop: CASSMSRAGHEQFF. The CDR3 bases are TGTGCCAGTAGTATGTCCAGGGCCGGGCATGAGCAGTTCTTC. The chain uses TRBV19 and TRBJ2-1, with D tentatively TRBD1 (5 bases). CDR1 and CDR2 from the germline V gene are LNHDA and SQIVND (reference sequence). The germline V and J ends were trimmed by 3 bases and 8 bases, with 14 bases remaining between them. CDR3 length: 14 residues.